The rows below give T cell receptor beta chains drawn from one sample of a study of blood T cell repertoires in COVID-19. Produced via immunoSEQ multiplex PCR; TCRdb's table is partial and in-frame only. The sample yields under 200,000 clones, around four fifths seen once. Sequencing was carried out using peripheral blood. Receptors were obtained from a woman older than 75 with COVID-19, enrolled during active disease. CDR3s leave out the opening cysteine and the closing phenylalanine or tryptophan. The order of the fields is J gene, V gene, CDR3 protein.

j_call: TRBJ1-5
v_call: TRBV10-3
cdr3_aa: AISNREGGQPQH

j_call: TRBJ1-2
v_call: TRBV2
cdr3_aa: ASSAGMNYGYT

j_call: TRBJ2-5
v_call: TRBV3-1/TRBV3-2
cdr3_aa: ASSQAGGETQY

j_call: TRBJ2-7
v_call: TRBV3-1/TRBV3-2
cdr3_aa: ASSLGGGRYEQY

j_call: TRBJ2-2
v_call: TRBV7-7
cdr3_aa: ASTKRGVSSVPGELF

j_call: TRBJ1-1
v_call: TRBV28
cdr3_aa: ASSPPGFNEAF

j_call: TRBJ1-1
v_call: TRBV18
cdr3_aa: ASSPAGQGNTEAF

j_call: TRBJ2-7
v_call: TRBV18
cdr3_aa: ASSPPGLSYEQY

j_call: TRBJ2-1
v_call: TRBV27
cdr3_aa: ASTPISTSSNEQF

j_call: TRBJ2-7
v_call: TRBV21-1
cdr3_aa: ASTKPLRGSHYEQY

j_call: TRBJ1-2
v_call: TRBV10-2
cdr3_aa: ASSYSGGYT

j_call: TRBJ2-3
v_call: TRBV5-1
cdr3_aa: ASSSPPTAGSSTDTQY

j_call: TRBJ1-5
v_call: TRBV24-1
cdr3_aa: ATSPGQGAGSNQPQH

j_call: TRBJ1-1
v_call: TRBV4-1
cdr3_aa: ASSRGQEMNTEAF

j_call: TRBJ1-2
v_call: TRBV19
cdr3_aa: ASSPAGYT

j_call: TRBJ2-3
v_call: TRBV5-5
cdr3_aa: ASSPTRDTDTQY

j_call: TRBJ1-2
v_call: TRBV19
cdr3_aa: ASSVGTGAGYT

j_call: TRBJ2-2
v_call: TRBV29-1
cdr3_aa: SVGGESGELF

j_call: TRBJ2-1
v_call: TRBV21-1
cdr3_aa: ASSKERPTGTGVALSYNEQF

j_call: TRBJ2-7
v_call: TRBV6-5
cdr3_aa: ASSSLGSSLYEQY

j_call: TRBJ1-6
v_call: TRBV18
cdr3_aa: ASSLGQGTSPLH

j_call: TRBJ2-7
v_call: TRBV5-1
cdr3_aa: ASSLQRGSSYEQY

j_call: TRBJ2-2
v_call: TRBV6-4
cdr3_aa: ASSADRGTGELF

j_call: TRBJ1-3
v_call: TRBV5-1
cdr3_aa: ASSLGPLGARNTIY

j_call: TRBJ2-1
v_call: TRBV6-5
cdr3_aa: ASSYRREWNEQF

j_call: TRBJ2-1
v_call: TRBV9
cdr3_aa: ASSDSYLENEQF

j_call: TRBJ2-5
v_call: TRBV5-6
cdr3_aa: ASSLAGGPLGETQY

j_call: TRBJ1-3
v_call: TRBV28
cdr3_aa: ASSLREFGNTIY

j_call: TRBJ2-7
v_call: TRBV5-1
cdr3_aa: ASSPSGSSYEQY

j_call: TRBJ2-1
v_call: TRBV18
cdr3_aa: ASSPGTSAHNEQF

j_call: TRBJ2-6
v_call: TRBV18
cdr3_aa: ASSARTVSSGANVLT

j_call: TRBJ2-1
v_call: TRBV10-1
cdr3_aa: ASSDLAGGSEQF

j_call: TRBJ2-7
v_call: TRBV9
cdr3_aa: ASSVLPGFFYEQY

j_call: TRBJ1-1
v_call: TRBV18
cdr3_aa: ASSRGHQAEAF

j_call: TRBJ1-5
v_call: TRBV27
cdr3_aa: ASSLEAVRRDQPQH

j_call: TRBJ2-1
v_call: TRBV11-2
cdr3_aa: ASSLVRLAGVNEQF

j_call: TRBJ1-2
v_call: TRBV7-8
cdr3_aa: ASSPGQGIGYT

j_call: TRBJ1-1
v_call: TRBV30
cdr3_aa: APRGEGAEAF

j_call: TRBJ2-5
v_call: TRBV5-1
cdr3_aa: ASSLSGGQETQY

j_call: TRBJ2-7
v_call: TRBV7-2
cdr3_aa: ASSLGPSYEQY

j_call: TRBJ1-1
v_call: TRBV2
cdr3_aa: AWQGAPNTEAF

j_call: TRBJ2-7
v_call: TRBV29-1
cdr3_aa: SERTARVSEQY

j_call: TRBJ2-1
v_call: TRBV20-1
cdr3_aa: SASLVAGPGNEQF

j_call: TRBJ2-3
v_call: TRBV5-1
cdr3_aa: ASSSTGSGLTDTQY

j_call: TRBJ1-2
v_call: TRBV3-1/TRBV3-2
cdr3_aa: ASSQGAGQRGGYT

j_call: TRBJ1-5
v_call: TRBV27
cdr3_aa: ASSTGQGVQPQH